Presented here are 2 T cell receptor beta chains from one specimen sequenced in a study of blood T cell repertoires in COVID-19. Clones were read by immunoSEQ multiplex PCR, and TCRdb kept only the in-frame ones, dropping some. The table has hundreds of thousands of clones, about nine tenths seen once. Sequencing used peripheral blood. These TCRs come from a woman aged 30 to 39 with active or convalescent COVID-19.

The V and J genes are TRBV27 and TRBJ1-5; maybe TRBD1 (6 bases). This CDR3 region has 14 residues. Trimming left V 6 bases short and J 0 bases short, with 9 bases between. Germline V gene data show CDR1 as MNHEY and CDR2 as SMNVEV (reference sequence). CDR3 DNA: TGTGCCAGCAGCCAACAGGGTAGCAATCAGCCCCAGCATTTT. Its protein is CASSQQGSNQPQHF.

Details on this clone: The junction departs from the called germline gene at one end, perhaps through a read error. The chain carries TRBV5-4 and TRBJ1-6, with D unresolved. CDR1 is SGHNT and CDR2 is YYREEE in the germline V gene (reference sequence). The CDR3 contains 12 residues. The CDR3 DNA reads as TGTGCCAGCAGCTCCGATAATTCACCCCTCCACTTT. Translating it yields CASSSDNSPLHF.